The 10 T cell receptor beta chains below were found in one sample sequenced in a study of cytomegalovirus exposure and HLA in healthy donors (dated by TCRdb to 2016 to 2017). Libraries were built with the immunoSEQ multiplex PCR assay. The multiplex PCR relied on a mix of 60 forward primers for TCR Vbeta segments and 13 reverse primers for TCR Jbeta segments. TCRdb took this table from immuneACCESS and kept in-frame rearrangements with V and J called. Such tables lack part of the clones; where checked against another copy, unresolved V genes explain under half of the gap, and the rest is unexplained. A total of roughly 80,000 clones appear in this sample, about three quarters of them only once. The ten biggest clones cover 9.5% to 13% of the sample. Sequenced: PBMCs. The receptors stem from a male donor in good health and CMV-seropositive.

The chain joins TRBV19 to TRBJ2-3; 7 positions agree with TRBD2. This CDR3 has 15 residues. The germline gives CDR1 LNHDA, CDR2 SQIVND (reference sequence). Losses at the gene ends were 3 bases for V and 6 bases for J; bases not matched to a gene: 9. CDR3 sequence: CASSMLAGAIDTQYF. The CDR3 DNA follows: TGTGCCAGTAGTATGTTGGCGGGAGCCATCGATACGCAGTATTTT.

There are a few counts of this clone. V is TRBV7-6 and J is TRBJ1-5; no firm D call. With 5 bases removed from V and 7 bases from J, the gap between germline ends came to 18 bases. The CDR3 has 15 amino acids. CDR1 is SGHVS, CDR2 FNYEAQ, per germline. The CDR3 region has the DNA TGTGCCAGCAGCGTCAAGTTGTACCGAGGACAGCCCCAGCATTTT. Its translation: CASSVKLYRGQPQHF.

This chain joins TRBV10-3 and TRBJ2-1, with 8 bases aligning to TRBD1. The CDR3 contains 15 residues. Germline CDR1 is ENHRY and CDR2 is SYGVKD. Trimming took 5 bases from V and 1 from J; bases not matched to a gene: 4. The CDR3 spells CAISRTGGSYNEQFF. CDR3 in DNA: TGTGCCATCAGTAGAACAGGGGGATCCTACAATGAGCAGTTCTTC.

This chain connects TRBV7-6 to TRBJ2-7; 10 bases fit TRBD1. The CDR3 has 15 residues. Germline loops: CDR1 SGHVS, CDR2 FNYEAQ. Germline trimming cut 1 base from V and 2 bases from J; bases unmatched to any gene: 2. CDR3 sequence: CASSLGTGGAYEQYF. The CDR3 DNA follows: TGTGCCAGCAGCTTAGGGACAGGGGGGGCCTACGAGCAGTACTTC.

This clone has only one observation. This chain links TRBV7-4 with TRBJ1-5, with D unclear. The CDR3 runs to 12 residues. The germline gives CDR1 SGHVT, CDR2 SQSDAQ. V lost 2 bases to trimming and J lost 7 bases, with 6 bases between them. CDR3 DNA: TGTGCCAGCAGCTTATCACGGCAGCCCCAGCATTTT. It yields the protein CASSLSRQPQHF.

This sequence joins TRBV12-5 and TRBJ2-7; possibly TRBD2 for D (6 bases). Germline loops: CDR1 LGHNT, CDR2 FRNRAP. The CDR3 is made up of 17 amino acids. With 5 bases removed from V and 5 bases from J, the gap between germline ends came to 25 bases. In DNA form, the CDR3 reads TGTGCTAGTGGTCCCCTAGGAGGGTCGGGACTTTCCCACGAGCAGTACTTC. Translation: CASGPLGGSGLSHEQYF.

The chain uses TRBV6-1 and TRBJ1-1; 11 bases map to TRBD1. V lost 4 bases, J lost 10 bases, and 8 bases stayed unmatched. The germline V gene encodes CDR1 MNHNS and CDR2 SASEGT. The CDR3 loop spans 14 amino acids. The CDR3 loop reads CASSGDRGFIGAFF. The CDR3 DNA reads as TGTGCCAGCAGTGGGGACAGGGGGTTTATCGGAGCTTTCTTT.

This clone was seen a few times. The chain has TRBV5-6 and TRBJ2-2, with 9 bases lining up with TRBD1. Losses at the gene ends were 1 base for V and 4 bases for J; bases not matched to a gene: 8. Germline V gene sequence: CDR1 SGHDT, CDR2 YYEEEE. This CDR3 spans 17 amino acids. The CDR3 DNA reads TGTGCCAGCAGCTTGCCAAGGGGACAGGGTTTCACCGGGGAGCTGTTTTTT. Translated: CASSLPRGQGFTGELFF. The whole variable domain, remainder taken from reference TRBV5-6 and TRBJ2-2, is DAGVTQSPTHLIKTRGQQVTLRCSPKSGHDTVSWYQQALGQGPQFIFQYYEEEERQRGNFPDRFSGHQFPNYSSELNVNALLLGDSALYLCASSLPRGQGFTGELFFGEGSRLTVL.

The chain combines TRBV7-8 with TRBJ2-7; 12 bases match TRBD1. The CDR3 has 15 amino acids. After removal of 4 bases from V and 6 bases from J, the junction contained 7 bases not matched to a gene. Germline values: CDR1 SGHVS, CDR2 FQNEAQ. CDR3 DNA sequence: TGTGCCAGCAGCTACCGGGACAGGGGGCTGGGCGAGCAGTACTTC. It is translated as CASSYRDRGLGEQYF.

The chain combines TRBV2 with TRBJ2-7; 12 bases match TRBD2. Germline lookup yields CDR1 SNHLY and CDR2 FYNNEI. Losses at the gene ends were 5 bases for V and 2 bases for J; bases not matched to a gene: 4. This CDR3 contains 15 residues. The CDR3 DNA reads TGTGCCAGCAGTCCCCCTAGCGGGAGGGCCTACGAGCAGTACTTC. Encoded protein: CASSPPSGRAYEQYF. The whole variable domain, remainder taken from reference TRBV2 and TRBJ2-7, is EPEVTQTPSHQVTQMGQEVILRCVPISNHLYFYWYRQILGQKVEFLVSFYNNEISEKSEIFDDQFSVERPDGSNFTLKIRSTKLEDSAMYFCASSPPSGRAYEQYFGPGTRLTVT.